Listed below are T cell receptor beta chains from one sample, sequenced in a study of cytomegalovirus exposure and HLA in healthy donors. Sequencing was performed with immunoSEQ multiplex PCR; in TCRdb, only in-frame clones are kept and a portion is missing. The sample shows about 93,000 clones, just over 75% of them seen only once. The sequencing input was PBMCs. These receptors were taken from a man aged 25 to 40 in good health and CMV-seronegative. Each CDR3 is given with its conserved first and last residue. Only part of the rows carry a size: once, few, many, or a class if the clone is expanded.

.	TRBV29-1	CSARTGQNTEAFF
.	TRBV29-1	CSAQTVNTGELFF
.	TRBV5-1	CASSLVQGKNTEAFF
few	TRBV5-1	CASSLGGSSYNEQFF
once	TRBV29-1	CSVDSGGADGYTF
.	TRBV27	CASSQGQRLSAFF
.	TRBV9	CASSVEGHGNTEAFF
few	TRBV7-3	CASSLGPGGPETQYF
.	TRBV19	CASGGQGQTQYF
.	TRBV4-3	CASSQDRGLPYEQYF
few	TRBV7-8	CASSLVGVEQYF
.	TRBV2	CASSDLSSGGAAYNEQFF
.	TRBV10-3	CAIRGTGRENIQYF
.	TRBV10-3	CAISGDGLNQPQHF
.	TRBV27	CASSLFAGEETQYF
.	TRBV7-2	CASSLGPPGSGELFF
.	TRBV18	CASSPGGQGANYGYTF
.	TRBV2	CASRRRANTEAFF
.	TRBV29-1	CSAIPAFEQFF
.	TRBV5-1	CASSSGQGADTQYF
few	TRBV5-6	CASSSSPSTRLMNTEAFF
.	TRBV5-1	CASSPEWGTGGYSPLHF
.	TRBV2	CASGSEAGGRETQYF
.	TRBV5-1	CASSSGTGGTEAFF
.	TRBV13	CASSLWGQGGNTIYF
.	TRBV4-2	CASSQSLQRGVSTDTQYF
.	TRBV4-2	CASSQDWTGENEQFF
.	TRBV6-6	CASSYSKGPYGYTF
.	TRBV5-4	CASSPRGGMAGELFF
.	TRBV14	CASRAGGTEAFF
.	TRBV5-4	CASSLAGGGGYTF
.	TRBV27	CASSYSGGGGYTF
.	TRBV5-4	CASRFWDRGNNEQFF
.	TRBV19	CASSLSLGGGDYNEQFF
few	TRBV27	CASSLSARSYEQYF
.	TRBV29-1	CSVSIRGPATEAFF
.	TRBV6-6	CASKLRAYPLKGEAFF
.	TRBV9	CASSVRGGSGTDTQYF
.	TRBV7-9	CSSSLSPPLNVIAYEQYF
.	TRBV19	CASSIPGTGPAGTQYF
.	TRBV12-5	CASVPGEAIPAEAFF
.	TRBV6-5	CASSYSGQGASQPQHF
.	TRBV11-3	CASSLFRLQSGNTIYF
.	TRBV6-5	CASSYREKLFF
.	TRBV7-8	CASRDSGRDSNQPQHF
.	TRBV15	CATRRSAGQTISNQPQHF
.	TRBV10-3	CAISQGNSNQPQHF
.	TRBV7-9	CASSLVVDTQYF
.	TRBV5-1	CASSPGQGLYQPQHF
.	TRBV19	CASRDDRGFYSGANVLTF
.	TRBV11-1	CASSLLAGASERKNIQYF
.	TRBV5-1	CASSLEGQGGQPQHF
.	TRBV5-1	CASSPIGQGEGYTF